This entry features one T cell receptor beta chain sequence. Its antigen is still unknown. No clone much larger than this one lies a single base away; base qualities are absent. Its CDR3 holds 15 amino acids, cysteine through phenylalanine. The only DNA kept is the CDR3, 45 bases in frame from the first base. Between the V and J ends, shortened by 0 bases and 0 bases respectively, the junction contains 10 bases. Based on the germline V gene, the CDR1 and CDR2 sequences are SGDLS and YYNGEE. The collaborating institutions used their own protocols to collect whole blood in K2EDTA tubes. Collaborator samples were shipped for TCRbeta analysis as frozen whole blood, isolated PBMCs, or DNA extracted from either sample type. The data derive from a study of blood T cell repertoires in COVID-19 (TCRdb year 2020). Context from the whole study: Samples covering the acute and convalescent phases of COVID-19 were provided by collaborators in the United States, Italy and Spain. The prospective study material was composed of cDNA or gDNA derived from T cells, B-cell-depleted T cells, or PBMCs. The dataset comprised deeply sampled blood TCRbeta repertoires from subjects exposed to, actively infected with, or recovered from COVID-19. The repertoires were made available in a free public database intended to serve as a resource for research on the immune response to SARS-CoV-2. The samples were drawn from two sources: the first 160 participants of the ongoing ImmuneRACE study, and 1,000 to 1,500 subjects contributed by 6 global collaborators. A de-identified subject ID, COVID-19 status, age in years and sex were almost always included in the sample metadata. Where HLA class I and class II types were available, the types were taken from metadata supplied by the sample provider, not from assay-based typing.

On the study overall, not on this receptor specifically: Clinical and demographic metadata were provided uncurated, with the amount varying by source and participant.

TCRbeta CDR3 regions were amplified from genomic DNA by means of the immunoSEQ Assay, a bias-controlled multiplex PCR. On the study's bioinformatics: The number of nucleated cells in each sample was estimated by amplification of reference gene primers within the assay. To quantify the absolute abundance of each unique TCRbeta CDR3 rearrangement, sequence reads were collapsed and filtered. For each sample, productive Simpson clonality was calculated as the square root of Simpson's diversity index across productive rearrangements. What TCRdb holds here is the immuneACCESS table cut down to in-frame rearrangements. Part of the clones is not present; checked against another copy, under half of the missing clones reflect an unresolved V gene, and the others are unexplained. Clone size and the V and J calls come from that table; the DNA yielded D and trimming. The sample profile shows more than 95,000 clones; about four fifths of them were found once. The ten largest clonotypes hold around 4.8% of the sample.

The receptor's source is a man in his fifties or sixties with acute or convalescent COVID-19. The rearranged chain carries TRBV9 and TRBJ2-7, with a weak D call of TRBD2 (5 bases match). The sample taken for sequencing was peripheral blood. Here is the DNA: TGTGCCAGCAGCGTAGGGGGAGATCTCTCCTACGAGCAGTACTTC. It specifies CASSVGGDLSYEQYF.